This T cell receptor beta chain is drawn from a study of metastatic and nonmetastatic thyroid tumors (dated by TCRdb to 2019 to 2021). For the study in its entirety: The researchers compared repertoires between peripheral blood samples and tumor or nodule tissue samples from patients with malignant or benign thyroid disease.

No treatment had been received by any patient before thyroid surgery. Using T-cell receptor beta sequencing, the researchers looked back retrospectively at clinical samples from patients, gathered between about 2011 and 2018. Beyond this particular receptor, the publication reports: In both blood and tumor samples, TCR beta diversity was reported to be significantly higher in malignant tumors than in benign nodules.

About this clone itself: Its binding antigen is unknown. It has no much larger one-base neighbor in the sample; base qualities were not kept.

Library generation was performed with PCR. Sequenced using an Illumina HiSeq 4000. High-throughput sequencing was used to profile the TCR beta-chain CDR3 region of each patient. In the paper's pipeline: The researchers built a classifier to tell apart papillary thyroid cancer patients with distant metastasis, based on CDR3 differences among clinicopathological groups. The Shannon index was used to measure repertoire diversity, and the Morisita-Horn index was used to measure how similar tumor and blood repertoires were. In-frame beta chains were kept once TCRdb had trimmed the public reads at Q25 with fastp and called clones with MiXCR. The V and J calls shown here were made by TCRdb, not taken from the authors' results. The sample profile shows around 30,000 clones; 20% to 25% of them were found once. The biggest ten clones account for 2.5% to 3.5% of the sample. At the junction V is shortened by 6 bases and J by 6 bases, with 14 bases in between. The germline V gene (reference sequence) sets CDR1 to LNHDA and CDR2 to SQIVND. The cysteine opens and the phenylalanine closes a CDR3 of 13 amino acids. The kept DNA is CDR3 alone, 39 bases in frame from the first base.

The chain is made from TRBV19 and TRBJ1-1; the D gene remains uncertain. Sequenced input: tumor tissue. This receptor was identified in a male donor with papillary thyroid cancer or a benign thyroid nodule (not recorded which). Some clones in this sample may be carry-over from other donors' samples. The CDR3 in this case is CASSPGPRAEAFF. The sequence in DNA is TGTGCCAGTAGCCCCGGGCCCCGGGCTGAAGCTTTCTTT.